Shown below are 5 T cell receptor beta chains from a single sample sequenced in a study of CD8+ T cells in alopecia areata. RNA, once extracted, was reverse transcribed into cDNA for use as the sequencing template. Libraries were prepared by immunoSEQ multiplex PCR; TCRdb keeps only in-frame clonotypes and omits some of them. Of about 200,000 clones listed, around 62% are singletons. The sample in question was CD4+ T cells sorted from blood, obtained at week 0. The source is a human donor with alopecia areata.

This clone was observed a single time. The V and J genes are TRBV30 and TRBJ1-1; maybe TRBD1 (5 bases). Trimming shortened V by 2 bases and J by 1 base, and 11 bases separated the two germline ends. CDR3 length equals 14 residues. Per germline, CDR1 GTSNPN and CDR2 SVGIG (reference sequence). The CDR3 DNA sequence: TGTGCCTGGAGTTTAGGACACCCGAACACTGAAGCTTTCTTT. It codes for CAWSLGHPNTEAFF.

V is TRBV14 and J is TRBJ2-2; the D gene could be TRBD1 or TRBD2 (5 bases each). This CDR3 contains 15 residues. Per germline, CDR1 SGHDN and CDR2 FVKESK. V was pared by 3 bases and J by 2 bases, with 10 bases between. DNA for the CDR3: TGTGCCAGCAGCCAGGTCCGGGACAACACCGGGGAGCTGTTTTTT. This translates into CASSQVRDNTGELFF.

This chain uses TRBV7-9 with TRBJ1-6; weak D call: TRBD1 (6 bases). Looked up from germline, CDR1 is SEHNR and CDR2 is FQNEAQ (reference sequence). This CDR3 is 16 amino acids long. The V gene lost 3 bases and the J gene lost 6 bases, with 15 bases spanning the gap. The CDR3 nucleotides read TGTGCCAGCAGCTTCGGGCAGGGGTTTTCTAATTCACCCCTCCACTTT. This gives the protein CASSFGQGFSNSPLHF.

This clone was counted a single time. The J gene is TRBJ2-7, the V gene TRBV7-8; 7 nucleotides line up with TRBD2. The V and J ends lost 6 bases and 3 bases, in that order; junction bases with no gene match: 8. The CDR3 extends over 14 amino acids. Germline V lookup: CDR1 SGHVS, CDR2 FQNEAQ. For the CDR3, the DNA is TGTGCCAGCAGGTCCACCCGGGGGGACTACGAGCAGTACTTC. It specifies CASRSTRGDYEQYF.

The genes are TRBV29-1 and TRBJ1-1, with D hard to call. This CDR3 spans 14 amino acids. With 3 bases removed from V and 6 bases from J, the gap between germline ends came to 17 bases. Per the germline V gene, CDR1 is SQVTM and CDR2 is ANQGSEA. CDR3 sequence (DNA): TGCAGCGTTGAGGTTGAAGCATTTGGCGCTGAAGCTTTCTTT. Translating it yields CSVEVEAFGAEAFF.